The 30 T cell receptor beta chains below were found in one sample sequenced in a study of PD-1 blockade in classical Hodgkin lymphoma. Each and every patient relapsed after autologous stem cell transplantation, and patients got differing brentuximab vedotin exposure. Some clones are missing from TCRdb's copy, which holds only in-frame ones; the method was immunoSEQ multiplex PCR. Among 40,000 to 45,000 clones, around three quarters were seen once, and the ten largest hold under 3.5%. The specimen comprised peripheral blood mononuclear cells (PBMCs), sampled before the second cycle of nivolumab. The source of these receptors is a human donor with classical Hodgkin lymphoma.

The count of this clone is one. The gene calls are TRBV6-5 and TRBJ1-1; D gene ambiguous. This CDR3 is 13 amino acids long. CDR1 is MNHEY and CDR2 is SVGAGI in the germline V gene. Trimming pared 2 bases from V and 3 bases from J, leaving 7 bases between. CDR3 residues: CASSYTLDTEAFF. The CDR3 DNA reads TGTGCCAGCAGTTACACACTGGACACTGAAGCTTTCTTT.

This clone occurred a few times. This chain links TRBV28 with TRBJ2-7; a weak D match, TRBD2 (6 bases). The CDR3 extends over 14 amino acids. Per germline, CDR1 MDHEN and CDR2 SYDVKM. The V end was cut by 1 base, the J end by 5 bases, with 12 bases between. The CDR3 DNA follows: TGTGCCAGCAGTTTATTGGCAGGGAGGCACGAGCAGTACTTC. Its protein product is CASSLLAGRHEQYF.

This clone was detected only a few times. The chain recombines TRBV19 with TRBJ1-1; 9 bases match TRBD1. The germline CDR1 and CDR2 sequences are LNHDA and SQIVND (reference sequence). V dropped 6 bases and J dropped 11; count of bases not matched to a gene: 4. The CDR3 length is 11 residues. The CDR3 coding sequence is TGTGCCAGTAGATATGGACAGGGGGCTTTCTTT. Residues: CASRYGQGAFF.

This clone was picked up a small number of times. This chain joins TRBV4-1 and TRBJ1-1; D unclear. The CDR3 consists of 14 residues. CDR1 is MGHRA and CDR2 is YSYEKL in the germline V gene. The V and J ends lost 1 base and 10 bases respectively, with 16 bases between them. CDR3 in DNA: TGCGCCAGCAGCCAAGGGGATGTGGCGCCCCGAGCTTTCTTT. This translates into CASSQGDVAPRAFF.

The V gene is TRBV2, the J gene TRBJ2-7, with 8 bases that match TRBD1. The junction had 5 bases not matched to a gene; V was cut back by 4 bases and J by 0 bases. Germline V CDR1 and CDR2: SNHLY, FYNNEI. The CDR3 extends over 15 amino acids. The CDR3 loop is CASSGPGTGSYEQYF. For the CDR3, the DNA is TGTGCCAGCAGTGGACCCGGGACAGGCTCCTACGAGCAGTACTTC.

V gene TRBV14 combines with J gene TRBJ2-7; 11 bases agree with TRBD1. This CDR3 has 17 residues. The germline V gene encodes CDR1 SGHDN and CDR2 FVKESK. Germline trimming cut 6 bases from V and 3 bases from J; bases unmatched to any gene: 13. The CDR3 region is CASSNLLLGQGVYEQYF. The DNA for the CDR3 is TGTGCCAGCAGTAACCTCTTACTGGGACAGGGGGTCTACGAGCAGTACTTC. Looking up the rest from reference TRBV14 and TRBJ2-7 gives the full variable domain: EAGVTQFPSHSVIEKGQTVTLRCDPISGHDNLYWYRRVMGKEIKFLLHFVKESKQDESGMPNNRFLAERTGGTYSTLKVQPAELEDSGVYFCASSNLLLGQGVYEQYFGPGTRLTVT.

This clone was detected only once. V is TRBV9 and J is TRBJ2-5; 9 bases map to TRBD1. The V gene end was trimmed by 4 bases and the J gene end by 5 bases; junction bases not matched to a gene: 9. The CDR3 runs to 15 residues. Germline-derived CDR1 and CDR2 are SGDLS and YYNGEE. CDR3 nucleotide sequence: TGTGCCAGCAGCCTTTCCGGGACAGGGCGCGAGACCCAGTACTTC. Its protein is CASSLSGTGRETQYF.

The table lists this clone with a count of one. The chain uses TRBV7-9 and TRBJ2-7, with D hard to call. The germline gives CDR1 SEHNR, CDR2 FQNEAQ (reference sequence). The V gene lost 5 bases and the J gene lost 2 bases, with 4 bases spanning the gap. The CDR3 totals 11 residues. CDR3: CASSGPYEQYF. CDR3 bases: TGTGCCAGCAGCGGTCCCTACGAGCAGTACTTC.

The chain combines TRBV6-1 with TRBJ2-7; D is ambiguous. V was clipped by 5 bases and J by 4 bases, with 9 bases between them. The CDR3 has 12 residues. Per germline, CDR1 MNHNS and CDR2 SASEGT. The CDR3 loop is CASSWSHYEQYF. CDR3 nucleotide sequence: TGTGCCAGCAGTTGGTCCCATTACGAGCAGTACTTC.

The V gene is TRBV6-1, the J gene TRBJ1-1, with D possibly matching TRBD1 (6 bases). Trimming took 2 bases from V and 4 from J, leaving 17 bases between them. The CDR3 totals 16 residues. Looked up from germline, CDR1 is MNHNS and CDR2 is SASEGT. The CDR3 protein is CASSEMSGGSRTEAFF. Written as DNA, the CDR3 is TGTGCCAGCAGTGAAATGTCGGGGGGCTCCCGCACTGAAGCTTTCTTT.

As DNA, the CDR3 is TGCGCCAGCAGCCTCCTTACAGGGGGCGCTTTCGAGACCCAGTACTTC. Its translation is CASSLLTGGAFETQYF. J is TRBJ2-5 and V is TRBV5-1; 9 nucleotides line up with TRBD1. The V gene end was trimmed by 4 bases and the J gene end by 5 bases; junction bases not matched to a gene: 12. CDR3 length: 16 residues. Germline CDR1 reads SGHRS; CDR2 reads YFSETQ.

There are a few counts of this clone. The germline gene is not matched at one end of the junction; a read error may be the cause. This chain links TRBV11-2 with TRBJ1-4; D call uncertain. Germline V gene data show CDR1 as SGHAT and CDR2 as FQNNGV. The CDR3 is 10 amino acids. The CDR3 region has the DNA TGTGCCAGCAGTCACACGGGCAGGCTTTTT. It encodes CASSHTGRLF.

This chain uses TRBV19 with TRBJ1-4, with D unresolved. The V gene lost 1 base and the J gene lost 8 bases, with 11 bases spanning the gap. Germline V gene lookup returns CDR1 LNHDA and CDR2 SQIVND (reference sequence). The CDR3 has 14 residues. CDR3 residues: CASSIGQASEKLFF. In DNA form, the CDR3 reads TGTGCCAGTAGTATAGGGCAGGCGAGCGAAAAACTGTTTTTT.

As to this clone: A much larger clone sits a single nucleotide away, making a read error possible. This sequence joins TRBV4-3 and TRBJ2-5; no reliable D call. This CDR3 contains 13 residues. Germline CDR1 is LGHNA and CDR2 is YSLEER. V lost 0 bases, J lost 4 bases, and 6 bases lay in between. The CDR3 loop reads CASSQDWGETQYF. CDR3 in DNA: TGCGCCAGCAGCCAAGACTGGGGAGAGACCCAGTACTTC.

This clone was detected a few times. The chain carries TRBV5-8 and TRBJ1-3, with 7 nucleotides matching TRBD1. This CDR3 has 15 amino acids. CDR1 is SGHTS and CDR2 is YDEGEE in the germline V gene. The ends lost 2 bases at V and 4 bases at J; junction bases unmatched: 6. DNA of the CDR3: TGTGCCAGCAGCTTCGGGACAGTGTCAGGAAACACCATATATTTT. The encoded protein is CASSFGTVSGNTIYF.

The chain uses TRBV5-1 and TRBJ1-2; D is unclear. Germline CDR1 and CDR2: SGHRS and YFSETQ. Trimming left V 0 bases short and J 3 bases short, with 12 bases between. This CDR3 spans 15 amino acids. The CDR3 protein is CASSLAINSYYGYTF. CDR3 in DNA: TGCGCCAGCAGCTTGGCCATCAACAGCTACTATGGCTACACCTTC.

The chain recombines TRBV10-3 with TRBJ2-5; D not resolved. The assigned J gene may be wrong: the sequence end matches TRBJ2-7 better. Germline V lookup: CDR1 ENHRY, CDR2 SYGVKD. This CDR3 comprises 12 residues. The CDR3 nucleotides read TGTGCCATCAGCCCGGTCTCCTACGAGCAGTACTTC. This gives the protein CAISPVSYEQYF.

In its sample, this clone was seen once. The chain uses TRBV19 and TRBJ2-3; 8 bases fit TRBD2. The CDR3 has 17 residues. Germline V gene lookup returns CDR1 LNHDA and CDR2 SQIVND (reference sequence). J gave up 7 bases and V 3 bases, and 15 bases lay outside the gene matches. In DNA, the CDR3 is TGTGCCAGTAGTATTCAAGGTAGCGGGATTAAATTGCATACGCAGTATTTT. Translated: CASSIQGSGIKLHTQYF.

The V call is TRBV7-9, the J call TRBJ2-7; 12 nucleotides line up with TRBD2. The germline V gene encodes CDR1 SEHNR and CDR2 FQNEAQ (reference sequence). The J segment lost 3 bases and the V segment lost 4 bases, leaving 10 bases of the junction unmatched. This CDR3 has 17 amino acids. The CDR3 sequence is CASSSKKTSGSGYEQYF. CDR3 DNA: TGTGCCAGCAGCTCTAAAAAGACTAGCGGGAGTGGCTACGAGCAGTACTTC.

This chain uses TRBV5-1 with TRBJ2-4, with 7 positions matching TRBD1. The CDR3 totals 17 residues. The germline CDR1 and CDR2 sequences are SGHRS and YFSETQ. The ends lost 4 bases at V and 8 bases at J; junction bases unmatched: 18. The chain's CDR3 is CASSPKRPDRAEDIQYF. The DNA for the CDR3 is TGCGCCAGCAGCCCTAAGAGACCAGACAGGGCTGAGGACATTCAGTACTTC.

The gene calls are TRBV28 and TRBJ2-6; 9 bases agree with TRBD1. The V gene end was trimmed by 7 bases and the J gene end by 1 base; junction bases not matched to a gene: 17. CDR3 size: 20 residues. Germline loops: CDR1 MDHEN, CDR2 SYDVKM. Here the CDR3 reads CASIPNPGTGKWSGANVLTF. For the CDR3, the DNA is TGTGCCAGCATACCCAATCCCGGGACAGGGAAGTGGTCTGGGGCCAACGTCCTGACTTTC.

The chain links TRBV18 to TRBJ2-7; TRBD1 is a possible D gene (6 bases). Germline CDR1 KGHSH, CDR2 LQKENI. With 3 bases removed from V and 3 bases from J, the gap between germline ends came to 9 bases. The CDR3 consists of 13 residues. The CDR3: CASSPLDSYEQYF. The DNA for the CDR3 is TGTGCCAGCTCACCGCTGGACAGCTACGAGCAGTACTTC. Based on the CDR3 plus reference TRBV18 and TRBJ2-7, the full variable domain is NAGVMQNPRHLVRRRGQEARLRCSPMKGHSHVYWYRQLPEEGLKFMVYLQKENIIDESGMPKERFSAEFPKEGPSILRIQQVVRGDSAAYFCASSPLDSYEQYFGPGTRLTVT.

This clone came up a few times. The chain links TRBV7-6 to TRBJ1-2; D call uncertain. Germline assignment: CDR1 SGHVS and CDR2 FNYEAQ. The CDR3 loop spans 14 amino acids. V dropped 3 bases and J dropped 6 bases, with 14 bases sitting between them. The CDR3: CASSFRISGDGYTF. The CDR3 coding sequence is TGTGCCAGCAGCTTTAGGATATCGGGCGATGGCTACACCTTC.

The rearrangement links TRBV7-9 to TRBJ1-3, with 7 nucleotides matching TRBD1. CDR3 length equals 15 residues. Germline assignment: CDR1 SEHNR and CDR2 FQNEAQ (reference sequence). Germline trimming cut 5 bases from V and 1 base from J; bases unmatched to any gene: 5. The CDR3 loop is CASSPRDRSGNTIYF. CDR3 bases: TGTGCCAGCAGCCCCCGGGACAGATCTGGAAACACCATATATTTT.

Here the CDR3 reads CASSIEQGAKGYTF. The CDR3 DNA is TGTGCCAGTAGTATAGAGCAGGGGGCGAAAGGCTACACCTTC. The V and J genes are TRBV19 and TRBJ1-2, with 8 bases identical to TRBD1. This CDR3 region has 14 residues. V gave up 0 bases and J gave up 8 bases; unmatched junction bases: 5. Germline V CDR1 and CDR2: LNHDA, SQIVND (reference sequence).

The CDR3 loop is CASSDGGTRFATNEKLFF. The CDR3 bases are TGTGCCAGCAGCGACGGGGGGACAAGATTTGCAACTAATGAAAAACTGTTTTTT. The chain carries TRBV11-2 and TRBJ1-4, with a possible D match to TRBD1 (6 bases). The CDR3 totals 18 residues. From germline, CDR1 is SGHAT and CDR2 FQNNGV. Deletions cut 5 bases from V and 0 bases from J, with 19 bases between. Using reference TRBV11-2 and TRBJ1-4 for the parts outside the CDR3, the full variable domain is EAGVAQSPRYKIIEKRQSVAFWCNPISGHATLYWYQQILGQGPKLLIQFQNNGVVDDSQLPKDRFSAERLKGVDSTLKIQPAKLEDSAVYLCASSDGGTRFATNEKLFFGSGTQLSVL.

This chain connects TRBV9 to TRBJ2-7, with D possibly being TRBD1 or TRBD2 (5 bases each). The CDR3 runs to 15 residues. CDR1 is SGDLS, CDR2 YYNGEE, per germline. With 3 bases removed from V and 0 bases from J, the gap between germline ends came to 13 bases. The CDR3 DNA reads TGTGCCAGCAGCGGACGGGACGGACACTCCTACGAGCAGTACTTC. Translating it yields CASSGRDGHSYEQYF.

This clone qualifies as medium-sized. The chain couples TRBV28 to TRBJ2-7, with TRBD2 matching over 7 bases. With V trimmed by 5 bases and J by 4 bases, 11 bases remained unmatched. The CDR3 extends over 15 amino acids. CDR1 is MDHEN and CDR2 is SYDVKM in the germline V gene. The CDR3 spells CASSPVGGSGYEQYF. The CDR3 nucleotides read TGTGCCAGCAGTCCCGTGGGCGGGAGCGGTTACGAGCAGTACTTC.

This clone was observed once. V is TRBV27 and J is TRBJ1-2, with D perhaps matching TRBD1 (5 bases). Deletions cut 3 bases from V and 2 bases from J, with 10 bases between. Germline V CDR1 and CDR2: MNHEY, SMNVEV (reference sequence). The CDR3 runs to 14 residues. In DNA form, the CDR3 reads TGTGCCAGCAGTTTTCAGGGAACCAACTATGGCTACACCTTC. Its translation: CASSFQGTNYGYTF.

The chain joins TRBV14 to TRBJ2-1; TRBD2 agrees at 11 bases. The CDR3 extends over 16 amino acids. V trimming: 3 bases; J trimming: 3 bases; junction bases outside the gene matches: 4. Germline values: CDR1 SGHDN, CDR2 FVKESK. In nucleotides, the CDR3 is TGTGCCAGCAGCCAGGCACTAGCGGGAGTCTACAATGAGCAGTTCTTC. Translation: CASSQALAGVYNEQFF.